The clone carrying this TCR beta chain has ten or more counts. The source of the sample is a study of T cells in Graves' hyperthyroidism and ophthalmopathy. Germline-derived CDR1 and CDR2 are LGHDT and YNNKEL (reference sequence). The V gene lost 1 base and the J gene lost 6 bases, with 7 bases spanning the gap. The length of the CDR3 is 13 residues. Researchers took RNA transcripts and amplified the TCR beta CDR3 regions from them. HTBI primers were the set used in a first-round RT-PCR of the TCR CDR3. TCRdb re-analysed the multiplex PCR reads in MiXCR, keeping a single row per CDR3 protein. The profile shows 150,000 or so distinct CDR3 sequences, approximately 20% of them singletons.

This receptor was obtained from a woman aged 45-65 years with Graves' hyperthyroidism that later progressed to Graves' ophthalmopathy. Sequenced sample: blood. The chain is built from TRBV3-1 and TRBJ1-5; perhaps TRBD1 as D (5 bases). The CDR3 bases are TGTGCCAGCAGCCAAGTGAGGGGTCAGCCCCAGCATTTT. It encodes CASSQVRGQPQHF. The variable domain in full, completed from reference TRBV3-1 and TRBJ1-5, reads DTAVSQTPKYLVTQMGNDKSIKCEQNLGHDTMYWYKQDSKKFLKIMFSYNNKELIINETVPNRFSPKSPDKAHLNLHINSLELGDSAVYFCASSQVRGQPQHFGDGTRLSIL.